The subject of this entry is one TCR beta chain. Trimming left V 10 bases short and J 5 bases short, with 20 bases between. The CDR3 runs 14 residues. Germline lookup yields CDR1 MNHNS and CDR2 SASEGT. Profiled with immunoSEQ multiplex PCR; TCRdb holds only in-frame clones, not every one. Seen here are around 99,000 clones, 90% observed once, and the top ten hold roughly 0.15%. The data belong to a study of OX40 agonist ivuxolimab in advanced cancers. The overall study: Previous treatment with anti-PD-1, anti-PD-L1 or anti-CTLA-4 therapy was allowed; approximately 40% had received some.

The chain joins TRBV6-1 to TRBJ1-1; no clear D gene. This receptor was identified in an adult with an advanced solid tumor such as melanoma, head and neck, liver or kidney cancer. The source was CD4+ or CD8+ T cells sorted from blood, collected in a trial of the OX40 agonist ivuxolimab. CDR3 coding DNA: TGTGCCACCCGAGCAAACTCAGGCCGAACTGAAGCTTTCTTT. This sequence encodes CATRANSGRTEAFF.